This TCR beta chain was obtained from a study of glioma-infiltrating T cells. This CDR3 comprises 12 residues. Germline values: CDR1 DFQATT, CDR2 SNEGSKA (reference sequence). Trimming shortened V by 3 bases and J by 0 bases, and 6 bases separated the two germline ends. Using RNA template, CDR3s of TCR alpha and beta were amplified with iRepertoire arm-PCR. Each CDR3 protein is one row after TCRdb ran MiXCR on the multiplex PCR reads. The sample yields over 100,000 distinct CDR3 sequences, less than 30% seen once. This clonotype was detected ten times or more. The sample taken for sequencing was glioma tissue, nonneoplastic brain tissue, or PBMCs (not recorded which). The sequence was collected from a human donor with low-grade glioma or glioblastoma, undergoing nonglioma brain surgery, or in good health (not recorded which). The chain joins TRBV20-1 to TRBJ2-7; D uncertain. The CDR3 DNA reads TGCAGTGCTAGTACGGACTCCTACGAGCAGTACTTC. This encodes CSASTDSYEQYF.